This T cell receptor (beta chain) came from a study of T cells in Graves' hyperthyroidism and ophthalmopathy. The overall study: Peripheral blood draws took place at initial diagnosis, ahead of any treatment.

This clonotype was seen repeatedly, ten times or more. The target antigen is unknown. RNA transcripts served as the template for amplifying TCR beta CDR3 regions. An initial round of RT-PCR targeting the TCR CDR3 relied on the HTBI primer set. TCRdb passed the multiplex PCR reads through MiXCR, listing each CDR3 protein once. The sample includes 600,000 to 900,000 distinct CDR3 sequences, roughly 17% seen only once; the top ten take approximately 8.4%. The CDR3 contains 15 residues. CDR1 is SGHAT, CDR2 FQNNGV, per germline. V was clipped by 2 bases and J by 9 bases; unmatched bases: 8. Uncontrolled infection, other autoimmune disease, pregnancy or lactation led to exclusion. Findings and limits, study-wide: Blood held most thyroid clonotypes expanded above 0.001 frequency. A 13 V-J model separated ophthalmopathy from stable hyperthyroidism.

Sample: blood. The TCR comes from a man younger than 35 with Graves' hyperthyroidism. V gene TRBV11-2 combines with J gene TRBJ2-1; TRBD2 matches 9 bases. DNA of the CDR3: TGTGCCAGCAGCTTATGGCGGGAGGGCCGGGGTGAGCAGTTCTTC. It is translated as CASSLWREGRGEQFF.